This T cell receptor beta chain emerged from a study of OX40 agonist ivuxolimab in advanced cancers. Method: immunoSEQ multiplex PCR; TCRdb's copy keeps in-frame clones and lacks some. This sample has 40,000 or so clones, with 70% to 85% found just once. Germline assignment: CDR1 MNHNS and CDR2 SASEGT. The CDR3 contains 11 residues. Trimming pared 6 bases from V and 9 bases from J, leaving 11 bases between. J is TRBJ1-2 and V is TRBV6-1, with D maybe TRBD1 (5 bases). The origin of this receptor is an adult with an advanced solid tumor such as melanoma, head and neck, liver or kidney cancer. Sequenced material: CD4+ or CD8+ T cells sorted from blood, taken in a trial of the OX40 agonist ivuxolimab. The CDR3 loop reads CASSRDGSYTF. Written as DNA, the CDR3 is TGTGCCAGCAGCCGGGACGGCAGCTACACCTTC.